Presented here are 31 T cell receptor beta chains from one specimen sequenced in a study of blood T cell repertoires in COVID-19. Here immunoSEQ multiplex PCR was the method, and the copy in TCRdb shows in-frame clones only, minus some. The data hold 40,000 to 45,000 clones, with roughly 90% observed a single time. The source material was peripheral blood. The receptor set was obtained from a man in his forties or fifties with active COVID-19.

V gene TRBV15 combines with J gene TRBJ2-6, with a weak D call TRBD1 (6 bases). Germline loops: CDR1 LNHNV, CDR2 YYDKDF (reference sequence). Trimming stripped 4 bases from V and 1 base from J, with 8 bases between. The CDR3 spans 15 residues. The CDR3 nucleotides read TGTGCCACCAGCACCAGGGGATCTGGGGCCAACGTCCTGACTTTC. Translated, it gives CATSTRGSGANVLTF. The whole variable domain, filled in from reference TRBV15 and TRBJ2-6, reads DAMVIQNPRYQVTQFGKPVTLSCSQTLNHNVMYWYQQKSSQAPKLLFHYYDKDFNNEADTPDNFQSRRPNTSFCFLDIRSPGLGDTAMYLCATSTRGSGANVLTFGAGSRLTVL.

V and J are TRBV7-9 and TRBJ2-3; TRBD2 agrees at 14 bases. The CDR3 loop spans 15 amino acids. The ends lost 6 bases at V and 4 bases at J; junction bases unmatched: 3. The V gene's germline CDR1 is SEHNR and CDR2 FQNEAQ (reference sequence). The CDR3 sequence is CASRQGLAGADTQYF. The CDR3 nucleotides are TGTGCCAGCAGGCAGGGACTAGCGGGAGCAGATACGCAGTATTTT.

The chain joins TRBV2 to TRBJ1-6; D not resolved. Germline V gene sequence: CDR1 SNHLY, CDR2 FYNNEI. CDR3 length equals 13 residues. Deletions cut 3 bases from V and 7 bases from J, with 7 bases between. The CDR3: CASSDLENSPLHF. As DNA, the CDR3 is TGTGCCAGCAGTGACCTAGAGAATTCACCCCTCCACTTT.

This chain links TRBV7-9 with TRBJ2-1; 9 positions agree with TRBD2. The V gene's germline CDR1 is SEHNR and CDR2 FQNEAQ (reference sequence). V trimming: 3 bases; J trimming: 0 bases; junction bases outside the gene matches: 3. This CDR3 comprises 16 residues. CDR3 coding DNA: TGTGCCAGCAGCTTCAGGACTAGCGACTCCTACAATGAGCAGTTCTTC. Translation gives CASSFRTSDSYNEQFF.

The CDR3 region has the DNA TGCGCCAGCAGCTCGTCACTAGCGGGGGGCACAGATACGCAGTATTTT. Its protein is CASSSSLAGGTDTQYF. The chain links TRBV5-1 to TRBJ2-3; 11 nucleotides agree with TRBD2. Germline V gene sequence: CDR1 SGHRS, CDR2 YFSETQ. Trimming took 3 bases from V and 1 from J; bases not matched to a gene: 4. This CDR3 contains 16 residues. Drawing the rest from reference TRBV5-1 and TRBJ2-3, the complete variable domain is KAGVTQTPRYLIKTRGQQVTLSCSPISGHRSVSWYQQTPGQGLQFLFEYFSETQRNKGNFPGRFSGRQFSNSRSEMNVSTLELGDSALYLCASSSSLAGGTDTQYFGPGTRLTVL.

V is TRBV30 and J is TRBJ2-7; D gene uncertain. The CDR3 is 13 amino acids. Germline lookup yields CDR1 GTSNPN and CDR2 SVGIG (reference sequence). Between the trimmed V and J ends, which lost 3 bases and 4 bases, there was a span of 13 bases. In DNA, the CDR3 is TGTGCCTGGAGATCTTCCGACTGGTACGAGCAGTACTTC. Translated: CAWRSSDWYEQYF.

V and J are TRBV6-5 and TRBJ2-3; 7 nucleotides match TRBD1. The CDR3 covers 14 residues. Germline assignment: CDR1 MNHEY and CDR2 SVGAGI. After removal of 4 bases from V and 5 bases from J, the junction contained 6 bases not matched to a gene. DNA for the CDR3: TGTGCCAGCAGTTTGCGACAGGGCTTAGATACGCAGTATTTT. Amino acids: CASSLRQGLDTQYF.

This clone is a singleton in its sample. The chain has TRBV4-1 and TRBJ2-3; weak D call: TRBD1 (6 bases). CDR1 and CDR2 (germline): MGHRA, YSYEKL. This CDR3 region has 17 residues. With 1 base removed from V and 0 bases from J, the gap between germline ends came to 14 bases. CDR3 coding DNA: TGCGCCAGCAGCCAAGGTCCGGGACAAACCAGCACAGATACGCAGTATTTT. It is translated as CASSQGPGQTSTDTQYF.

This rearrangement joins TRBV7-6 to TRBJ2-1; 16 nucleotides match TRBD2. The CDR3 contains 16 residues. Trimming at V came to 4 bases and at J to 10 bases, leaving 7 bases not matched to a gene. Germline V gene data show CDR1 as SGHVS and CDR2 as FNYEAQ. This chain's CDR3 is CASSYGTSGRAGEQFF. The CDR3 DNA follows: TGTGCCAGCAGCTACGGGACTAGCGGGAGGGCCGGGGAGCAGTTCTTC.

For this clone: A junction end diverges from the germline sequence, so it may reflect a read error. V gene TRBV11-2 combines with J gene TRBJ2-3, with 7 bases matching TRBD1. The CDR3 consists of 11 residues. In germline, CDR1 is SGHAT, CDR2 FQNNGV. The CDR3 loop reads CASTLDRVPYF. For the CDR3, the DNA is TGTGCCAGCACCTTAGACAGGGTCCCGTATTTT.

The chain is built from TRBV5-1 and TRBJ2-1; D might be TRBD1 (6 bases). There are 16 residues in the CDR3. In germline, CDR1 is SGHRS, CDR2 YFSETQ. V lost 0 bases, J lost 6 bases, and 16 bases lay in between. The CDR3 protein is CASSLAPGQNVNEQFF. The CDR3, as DNA: TGCGCCAGCAGCTTGGCCCCGGGACAAAACGTCAATGAGCAGTTCTTC.

V usage is TRBV7-2 and J usage is TRBJ1-3; D remains unclear. The CDR3 length is 14 residues. Looked up from germline, CDR1 is SGHTA and CDR2 is FQGNSA. Trimming left V 5 bases short and J 0 bases short, with 8 bases between. CDR3: CASSQQSSGNTIYF. CDR3 DNA: TGTGCCAGCAGCCAACAGAGCTCTGGAAACACCATATATTTT.

The genes are TRBV15 and TRBJ1-1; no definite D call. Deletions cut 0 bases from V and 0 bases from J, with 14 bases between. Looked up from germline, CDR1 is LNHNV and CDR2 is YYDKDF (reference sequence). This CDR3 is built from 17 residues. The CDR3 coding sequence is TGTGCCACCAGCAGAGATTCCGATTGGCATCTGAACACTGAAGCTTTCTTT. It encodes CATSRDSDWHLNTEAFF.

The chain employs TRBV5-4 and TRBJ2-6; perhaps TRBD2 as D (5 bases). Germline CDR1 is SGHNT and CDR2 is YYREEE (reference sequence). V lost 7 bases and J 2 bases, leaving 25 bases between the germline ends. The length of the CDR3 is 19 residues. CDR3 sequence: CASSLAWETGRAGANVLTF. DNA of the CDR3: TGTGCCAGCTCCTTAGCGTGGGAGACCGGAAGGGCTGGGGCCAACGTCCTGACTTTC.

The chain is built from TRBV30 and TRBJ2-5; D not certain. CDR3 length: 12 amino acids. V was shortened by 0 bases and J by 7 bases, with 9 bases between the two germline ends. Germline V gene lookup returns CDR1 GTSNPN and CDR2 SVGIG (reference sequence). The CDR3 loop is CAWSVPGATQYF. CDR3 sequence (DNA): TGTGCCTGGAGTGTACCCGGTGCGACCCAGTACTTC. Full variable domain (outside the CDR3, taken from reference TRBV30 and TRBJ2-5): SQTIHQWPATLVQPVGSPLSLECTVEGTSNPNLYWYRQAAGRGLQLLFYSVGIGQISSEVPQNLSASRPQDRQFILSSKKLLLSDSGFYLCAWSVPGATQYFGPGTRLLVL.

This clone was picked up one time. V gene TRBV11-2 combines with J gene TRBJ2-3; 7 bases line up with TRBD1. The germline V gene has CDR1 SGHAT and CDR2 FQNNGV. V gave up 3 bases and J gave up 1 base; unmatched junction bases: 4. This CDR3 spans 15 amino acids. The CDR3 sequence is CASSFQGVGTDTQYF. The CDR3 DNA reads as TGTGCCAGCAGCTTCCAGGGGGTGGGCACAGATACGCAGTATTTT.

The chain joins TRBV6-5 to TRBJ1-5; TRBD1 is a possible D gene (5 bases). This CDR3 contains 15 residues. Trimming took off 0 bases at V and 4 bases at J, with 10 bases between the two ends. In germline, CDR1 is MNHEY, CDR2 SVGAGI. The CDR3 loop is CASSYSFQGNQPQHF. CDR3 coding DNA: TGTGCCAGCAGTTACTCGTTTCAGGGAAATCAGCCCCAGCATTTT.

The count of this clone is one. The rearrangement links TRBV6-2 or TRBV6-3 to TRBJ1-1, with 7 bases that match TRBD1. CDR1 and CDR2 (germline): MNHEY, SVGEGT. The CDR3 runs 16 residues. Trimming at V came to 0 bases and at J to 8 bases, leaving 12 bases not matched to a gene. The CDR3 sequence is CASSYSGGQADGEAFF. For the CDR3, the DNA is TGTGCCAGCAGTTACTCGGGCGGACAGGCAGACGGGGAAGCTTTCTTT.

A single count supports this clone. The rearrangement links TRBV5-6 to TRBJ2-1; D is perhaps TRBD1 (6 bases). Germline CDR1 reads SGHDT; CDR2 reads YYEEEE. V was pared by 2 bases and J by 7 bases, with 10 bases between. The CDR3 sequence is 13 residues long. This CDR3 is CASSFRDINEQFF. As DNA, the CDR3 is TGTGCCAGCAGCTTTCGGGACATTAATGAGCAGTTCTTC.

V gene TRBV14 combines with J gene TRBJ2-2, with unresolved D. V lost 3 bases to trimming and J lost 6 bases, with 8 bases between them. CDR3 length equals 13 residues. Germline CDR1 and CDR2: SGHDN and FVKESK. The CDR3 region is CASSQLQAGELFF. CDR3 sequence (DNA): TGTGCCAGCAGCCAGTTGCAGGCCGGGGAGCTGTTTTTT. Full variable domain (rest looked up from reference TRBV14 and TRBJ2-2): EAGVTQFPSHSVIEKGQTVTLRCDPISGHDNLYWYRRVMGKEIKFLLHFVKESKQDESGMPNNRFLAERTGGTYSTLKVQPAELEDSGVYFCASSQLQAGELFFGEGSRLTVL.

This clone was picked up a small number of times. The CDR3 bases are TGTGCCTGGAGTTTATACACAGGGAACACTGAAGCTTTCTTT. Protein product: CAWSLYTGNTEAFF. The gene calls are TRBV30 and TRBJ1-1, with TRBD1 as a possible D gene (5 bases). The CDR3 sequence is 14 residues long. The V end was cut by 2 bases, the J end by 1 base, with 11 bases between. Germline values: CDR1 GTSNPN, CDR2 SVGIG (reference sequence).

J is TRBJ2-1 and V is TRBV6-4, with TRBD2 identical over 9 bases. There are 15 residues in the CDR3. CDR1 is MRHNA and CDR2 is SNTAGT in the germline V gene. V gave up 2 bases and J gave up 9 bases; unmatched junction bases: 8. This CDR3 is CASSDRAGGPGEQFF. CDR3 DNA sequence: TGTGCCAGCAGTGACAGGGCGGGAGGGCCAGGTGAGCAGTTCTTC.

The V gene is TRBV6-5, the J gene TRBJ2-7; no firm D call. V lost 0 bases to trimming and J lost 3 bases, with 6 bases between them. In germline, CDR1 is MNHEY, CDR2 SVGAGI. The CDR3 spans 13 residues. Here the CDR3 reads CASSYSRGYEQYF. In nucleotides, the CDR3 is TGTGCCAGCAGTTACTCGAGAGGCTACGAGCAGTACTTC.

The rearrangement joins TRBV7-2 to TRBJ1-6, with 7 positions matching TRBD1. The CDR3 runs to 15 residues. Germline V CDR1 and CDR2: SGHTA, FQGNSA. The trim removed 4 bases at V and 7 bases at J, leaving 7 bases unmatched. The CDR3 is CASSSWTGVNSPLHF. The CDR3 DNA sequence: TGTGCCAGCAGCTCTTGGACAGGCGTGAATTCACCCCTCCACTTT.

CDR3 bases: TGTGCCAGCACTTCCCCGAGCCCCGGACTAGCGGGAATGCAGTTCTTC. Protein: CASTSPSPGLAGMQFF. This sequence joins TRBV5-4 and TRBJ2-1, with 12 nucleotides matching TRBD2. This CDR3 contains 16 residues. After removal of 6 bases from V and 12 bases from J, the junction contained 16 bases not matched to a gene. From germline, CDR1 is SGHNT and CDR2 YYREEE (reference sequence).

As DNA, the CDR3 is TGTGCCAGCAGTTACTTTCAGGGCCGTTCACCCCTCCACTTT. This translates into CASSYFQGRSPLHF. The chain uses TRBV6-2 or TRBV6-3 and TRBJ1-6; weak D call: TRBD1 (5 bases). V was pared by 1 base and J by 9 bases, with 10 bases between. This CDR3 has 14 residues. The germline V gene has CDR1 MNHEY and CDR2 SVGEGT.

Written as DNA, the CDR3 is TGTGCCAGCCGACTAGCGGGAGGAGGATACGAGCAGTACTTC. Protein product: CASRLAGGGYEQYF. V and J are TRBV11-2 and TRBJ2-7; 13 bases line up with TRBD2. This CDR3 has 14 residues. CDR1 is SGHAT and CDR2 is FQNNGV in the germline V gene. V lost 8 bases to trimming and J lost 4 bases; unmatched junction nucleotides: 5.

The J gene is TRBJ2-1, the V gene TRBV1; the tabulated D call, TRBD2, remains unverified against the DNA. TRBV1 represents a pseudogene. The CDR3 consists of 15 residues. CDR3 coding DNA: TGCACCAGCAGCCTTGGATTCCGGGGGGGCAATGAGCAGTTCTTC. It codes for CTSSLGFRGGNEQFF.

This chain joins TRBV7-2 and TRBJ2-7, with 7 bases fitting TRBD2. V was clipped by 5 bases and J by 2 bases; unmatched bases: 6. The CDR3 covers 14 residues. Germline CDR1 SGHTA, CDR2 FQGNSA. The CDR3 here is CASSPRDYAYEQYF. In DNA form, the CDR3 reads TGTGCCAGCAGCCCCCGGGACTATGCCTACGAGCAGTACTTC.

The chain links TRBV5-1 to TRBJ2-2; D may be TRBD1 (6 bases). Germline V gene sequence: CDR1 SGHRS, CDR2 YFSETQ. Between the trimmed V and J ends, which lost 0 bases and 2 bases, there was a span of 8 bases. This CDR3 is built from 15 residues. CDR3 loop: CASSLGTANTGELFF. The CDR3 nucleotides read TGCGCCAGCAGCTTGGGGACAGCCAACACCGGGGAGCTGTTTTTT.

The V and J genes are TRBV9 and TRBJ2-4, with D possibly being TRBD2 (6 bases). CDR3 size: 14 residues. Per germline, CDR1 SGDLS and CDR2 YYNGEE. Trimming took off 4 bases at V and 7 bases at J, with 15 bases between the two ends. The CDR3 loop reads CASSWSRDFNIQYF. For the CDR3, the DNA is TGTGCCAGCAGCTGGAGCCGGGACTTCAACATTCAGTACTTC. Drawing the rest from reference TRBV9 and TRBJ2-4, the complete variable domain is DSGVTQTPKHLITATGQRVTLRCSPRSGDLSVYWYQQSLDQGLQFLIQYYNGEERAKGNILERFSAQQFPDLHSELNLSSLELGDSALYFCASSWSRDFNIQYFGAGTRLSVL.